This TCR beta chain was found in a study of T cells in localized non-small cell lung cancer. Study-level findings and limits: Prolonged overall survival went with higher T cell density in the blood.

Produced via immunoSEQ multiplex PCR; TCRdb's table is partial and in-frame only. The repertoire holds 7,000 or so clones, with approximately 50% as singletons. The V gene lost 0 bases and the J gene lost 3 bases, with 11 bases spanning the gap. Per the germline V gene, CDR1 is MNHGY and CDR2 is SAAAGT. This CDR3 is built from 16 residues. This clone has only a few counts. Its antigen is not identified. The receptor comes from a female donor of 60 years or more with stage I lung adenocarcinoma. The sample here was lymph node tissue, taken before any cancer treatment. The chain couples TRBV6-8 to TRBJ1-4; the D is unclear. The CDR3 DNA is TGTGCCAGCAGTTACTCGACGGGCCAAGCTAATGAAAAACTGTTTTTT. Its translation: CASSYSTGQANEKLFF.